These T cell receptor beta chains were read from a single sample in a study of blood T cell repertoires in COVID-19. The table came from immunoSEQ multiplex PCR; TCRdb's copy has only in-frame clones and leaves some out. Counted here are about 360,000 clones, about 86% occurring once; the ten biggest clones make up about 7.1%. Sample: peripheral blood. The receptors stem from a woman aged 60-70 years with COVID-19, enrolled during active disease. CDR3s include the opening cysteine and the closing phenylalanine or tryptophan. D genes are given only for firm matches. A row's size may be missing; if present it is once, few, many or a size class.

D,V,J,size,length,DNA,CDR3
TRBD1,TRBV5-1,TRBJ2-7,.,19,TGCGCCAGCAGCTTGGAATCGTCGGGGACAGGGGTAATAAGCTACGAGCAGTACTTC,CASSLESSGTGVISYEQYF
TRBD1,TRBV13,TRBJ1-3,.,16,TGTGCCAGCAGCTTAGTCCCAGGGGGTACTGGAAACACCATATATTTT,CASSLVPGGTGNTIYF
TRBD2,TRBV9,TRBJ2-5,few,15,TGTGCCAGCAGCAACCTAGCGGGGGGCGGAGAGACCCAGTACTTC,CASSNLAGGGETQYF
.,TRBV30,TRBJ2-2,.,15,TGTGCCTGGAACTCCGGGACAACGAACACCGGGGAGCTGTTTTTT,CAWNSGTTNTGELFF
.,TRBV7-2,TRBJ2-5,.,16,TGTGCCAGCAGTTCTTACTCGGCGGGACGCCAAGAGACCCAGTACTTC,CASSSYSAGRQETQYF
TRBD1,TRBV18,TRBJ1-3,.,15,TGTGCCAGCTCAGAAGAACAGGGGTCGGGAAACACCATATATTTT,CASSEEQGSGNTIYF
TRBD1,TRBV4-2,TRBJ1-2,.,16,TGTGCCAGCAGCCAAGATGGGACAGGTTCTAACTATGGCTACACCTTC,CASSQDGTGSNYGYTF
TRBD2,TRBV4-2,TRBJ2-5,once,15,TGTGCCAGCAGCCTTAACGCGGGGGGCAAGGAGACCCAGTACTTC,CASSLNAGGKETQYF
TRBD1,TRBV4-1,TRBJ1-1,.,14,TGCGCCAGCAGTCCCGACAGGGGAAACACTGAAGCTTTCTTT,CASSPDRGNTEAFF
.,TRBV7-3,TRBJ1-2,.,13,TGTGCCAGCAGCTCACAGGAGAACTATGGCTACACCTTC,CASSSQENYGYTF
TRBD1,TRBV10-1,TRBJ2-3,.,16,TGCGCCAGCAGTGAATGGGACAGCGCTAGCACAGATACGCAGTATTTT,CASSEWDSASTDTQYF
TRBD1,TRBV6-5,TRBJ2-7,.,15,TGTGCCAGCAGGGTCGACAGGGGGTTACGCTACGAGCAGTACTTC,CASRVDRGLRYEQYF
TRBD2,TRBV9,TRBJ2-3,.,15,TGTGCCAGCGCTAGCGGGGGGGCGGGCGCAGATACGCAGTATTTT,CASASGGAGADTQYF
TRBD1,TRBV10-3,TRBJ1-2,.,15,TGTGCCATCAGTGAGAGGGGACAGGAGGGGAACGGCTACACCTTC,CAISERGQEGNGYTF
TRBD1,TRBV5-6,TRBJ1-2,once,13,TGTGCCAGCAGCTGGGACAGGGGGCATGGCTACACCTTC,CASSWDRGHGYTF
.,TRBV7-3,TRBJ2-2,.,13,TGTGCCAGCAGCCAGACAGGAACCGGGGAGCTGTTTTTT,CASSQTGTGELFF
TRBD2,TRBV2,TRBJ2-3,.,15,TGTGCCAGCAGTGAACTAGCGGGGTACACAGATACGCAGTATTTT,CASSELAGYTDTQYF
TRBD1,TRBV5-4,TRBJ2-7,.,13,TGTGCCAGCAGCCCCGACAGGGGGCAAAAGCAGTACTTC,CASSPDRGQKQYF
.,TRBV4-1,TRBJ2-4,.,15,TGCGCCAGCAGCCCCGGTCAGGGGACCAAAAACATTCAGTACTTC,CASSPGQGTKNIQYF
TRBD1,TRBV7-9,TRBJ2-7,once,13,TGTGCCAGCAGCTTAGCTGAAGGGGGCAATCAGTACTTC,CASSLAEGGNQYF
TRBD2,TRBV7-6,TRBJ2-3,.,17,TGTGCCAGCAGCCCACGACTAGCGGGGGACCTCGAAGATACGCAGTATTTT,CASSPRLAGDLEDTQYF
.,TRBV30,TRBJ1-1,.,14,TGTGCCTGGAGCCGAGGACAGCTGAACACTGAAGCTTTCTTT,CAWSRGQLNTEAFF
.,TRBV6-6,TRBJ1-1,once,16,TGTGCCAGCAGGGCTGAAACCTACGCAGGGCGAACTGAAGCTTTCTTT,CASRAETYAGRTEAFF
.,TRBV2,TRBJ1-1,.,13,TGTGCCAGCAGTGCCCGGGGGAACACTGAAGCTTTCTTT,CASSARGNTEAFF
.,TRBV12-3/TRBV12-4,TRBJ1-5,.,13,TGTGCCAGCAGTCCGTATAGCAATCAGCCCCAGCATTTT,CASSPYSNQPQHF
TRBD2,TRBV7-9,TRBJ2-7,.,14,TGTGCCAGCAGCCCCGGACTAGTCACCCACGAGCAGTACTTC,CASSPGLVTHEQYF
TRBD1,TRBV3-1/TRBV3-2,TRBJ2-2,.,15,TGTGCCAGCAGCCGAGGGACAGACGACACCGGGGAGCTGTTTTTT,CASSRGTDDTGELFF
.,TRBV5-5,TRBJ1-3,.,15,TGTGCCAGCAGCTTGGATGGCGGCTCTGGAAACACCATATATTTT,CASSLDGGSGNTIYF
TRBD2,TRBV29-1,TRBJ2-5,.,15,TGCAGCGTTGCACCCAGGACTAGCTTGACAGAGACCCAGTACTTC,CSVAPRTSLTETQYF
.,TRBV6-5,TRBJ2-7,.,11,TGTGCCAGCAGTAACGGGGGCGAGCAGTACTTC,CASSNGGEQYF
.,TRBV4-1,TRBJ2-7,.,15,TGCGCCAGCAGCCAAGCCGGGGTCGGTAGTTACGAGCAGTACTTC,CASSQAGVGSYEQYF
TRBD1,TRBV27,TRBJ1-2,.,12,TGTGCCAGCAGGACAGGGGCGGGGGGCTACACCTTC,CASRTGAGGYTF
TRBD2,TRBV4-1,TRBJ2-7,once,19,TGCGCCAGCAGCCACGCCTTCCGGGGGTCTAGCGGAAGCTCCTACGAGCAGTACTTC,CASSHAFRGSSGSSYEQYF
TRBD1,TRBV5-1,TRBJ1-3,.,15,TGCGCCAGCAGCTCACAGGGGTTCTCTGGAAACACCATATATTTT,CASSSQGFSGNTIYF
.,TRBV19,TRBJ2-6,few,12,TGTGCCTCTGAAGGACACGGCAACGTCCTGACTTTC,CASEGHGNVLTF
.,TRBV2,TRBJ2-7,.,13,TGTGCCAGCAGTGTAACCGGGGAAAACGAGCAGTACTTC,CASSVTGENEQYF
TRBD1,TRBV6-1,TRBJ1-4,.,14,TGTGCCAGCAGTTTTTACAGGGGTAATGAAAAACTGTTTTTT,CASSFYRGNEKLFF
TRBD1,TRBV2,TRBJ1-2,.,12,TGTGCCAGCAGAAGGGGGCGGCATGGCTACACCTTC,CASRRGRHGYTF
TRBD1,TRBV11-3,TRBJ1-2,.,13,TGTGCCAGCAGCATATCGACAGGGGCTGGCTACACCTTC,CASSISTGAGYTF
.,TRBV4-1,TRBJ1-6,.,15,TGCGCCAGCAGCCAAGTTCGACAGATAAATTCACCCCTCCACTTT,CASSQVRQINSPLHF
TRBD1,TRBV9,TRBJ1-6,.,15,TGTGCCAGCAGCGTAGAAGGGACAGGGCATTCACCCCTCCACTTT,CASSVEGTGHSPLHF
TRBD1,TRBV12-3/TRBV12-4,TRBJ1-5,once,13,TGTGCCAGCAGGGGGCTACAGGGGGAACCCCAGCATTTT,CASRGLQGEPQHF
TRBD1,TRBV5-1,TRBJ2-2,.,16,TGCGCCAGCAGTCGAGACAGGGCAACGAACACCGGGGAGCTGTTTTTT,CASSRDRATNTGELFF